Following are 27 T cell receptor beta chains from one sample sequenced in a study of blood T cells in healthy people across ages. The use of a sample-barcoded 5' primer and a J-beta primer mix characterized a second PCR of roughly 7 to 11 cycles. TCRdb reprocessed the 5' RACE reads via MiXCR and lists one record per CDR3 protein. This sample has 700,000 to 850,000 distinct CDR3 sequences; around 36% occur once, and the top ten carry 10% to 15%. The sequencing input was blood. The receptor set was obtained from a man between 18 and 35 years old in good health.

This clonotype occurred once. V gene TRBV5-1 combines with J gene TRBJ2-1; 9 nucleotides agree with TRBD1. The CDR3 extends over 15 amino acids. Trimming took 1 base from V and 9 from J; bases not matched to a gene: 8. Germline assignment: CDR1 SGHRS and CDR2 YFSETQ. CDR3: CASSLSQGALGEQFF. DNA for the CDR3: TGCGCCAGCAGCTTGTCACAGGGGGCGCTGGGTGAGCAGTTCTTC.

In regard to this clonotype: This may come from a read error, since a much larger clone is one base off. This chain joins TRBV10-3 and TRBJ2-1, with TRBD1 matching over 7 bases. The CDR3 runs to 15 residues. From germline, CDR1 is ENHRY and CDR2 SYGVKD. Trimming at V came to 2 bases and at J to 7 bases, leaving 8 bases not matched to a gene. The CDR3 bases are TGTGCCATCAGTGAGGACAGGGAGCTAAGGAATGAGCAGTTCTTC. Its translation: CAISEDRELRNEQFF.

This clonotype was picked up many times. The chain employs TRBV29-1 and TRBJ1-2, with 12 bases identical to TRBD1. This CDR3 comprises 13 residues. CDR1 is SQVTM and CDR2 is ANQGSEA in the germline V gene. The ends lost 2 bases at V and 8 bases at J; junction bases unmatched: 3. The CDR3 here is CSVERDRGRGYTF. The CDR3 nucleotides read TGCAGCGTTGAAAGGGACAGGGGGCGAGGCTACACCTTC.

The V call is TRBV9, the J call TRBJ2-3; 7 bases match TRBD1. The CDR3 contains 17 residues. The V gene's germline CDR1 is SGDLS and CDR2 YYNGEE. The V segment lost 0 bases and the J segment 0 bases; nucleotides outside the gene matches: 7. The CDR3: CASSVAPGGDSTDTQYF. CDR3 nucleotide sequence: TGTGCCAGCAGCGTAGCCCCAGGGGGAGATAGCACAGATACGCAGTATTTT.

There are many counts of this clonotype. The chain combines TRBV2 with TRBJ2-3; TRBD2 matches 11 bases. Trimming removed 3 bases from V and 0 bases from J; junction bases left unmatched: 5. Germline lookup yields CDR1 SNHLY and CDR2 FYNNEI. CDR3 size: 17 residues. CDR3 DNA: TGTGCCAGCAGTGATGGGACTAGCGGTCCGAGCACAGATACGCAGTATTTT. Residues: CASSDGTSGPSTDTQYF.

The genes are TRBV18 and TRBJ2-1; D is perhaps TRBD1 (5 bases). Trimming stripped 1 base from V and 0 bases from J, with 10 bases between. There are 16 residues in the CDR3. CDR1 KGHSH and CDR2 LQKENI come from the germline V gene. The CDR3 protein is CASSPRTSVSYNEQFF. DNA of the CDR3: TGTGCCAGCTCACCACGGACAAGTGTCTCCTACAATGAGCAGTTCTTC.

The CDR3 here is CASTVQGNTEAFF. CDR3 sequence (DNA): TGTGCCAGCACCGTACAGGGGAACACTGAAGCTTTCTTT. This chain connects TRBV7-2 to TRBJ1-1; D is possibly TRBD1 (6 bases). This CDR3 is built from 13 residues. Trimming stripped 7 bases from V and 1 base from J, with 10 bases between. Germline assignment: CDR1 SGHTA and CDR2 FQGNSA.

This chain connects TRBV6-1 to TRBJ1-2; the D gene is possibly TRBD1 (5 bases). Germline CDR1 reads MNHNS; CDR2 reads SASEGT. Trimming shortened V by 7 bases and J by 6 bases, and 12 bases separated the two germline ends. There are 12 residues in the CDR3. The CDR3, as DNA: TGTGCCAGCACGGACATCATCAATGGCTACACCTTC. It is translated as CASTDIINGYTF.

V usage is TRBV7-9 and J usage is TRBJ1-6, with D possibly being TRBD1 (6 bases). The germline V and J ends were trimmed by 3 bases and 10 bases, with 13 bases remaining between them. The length of the CDR3 is 14 residues. CDR1 and CDR2 (germline): SEHNR, FQNEAQ (reference sequence). For the CDR3, the DNA is TGTGCCAGCAGCTTGGGACACGGTGGATCACCCCTCCACTTT. Amino acid sequence: CASSLGHGGSPLHF.

The chain joins TRBV9 to TRBJ2-5, with D perhaps matching TRBD2 (6 bases). The DNA end is a closer match to TRBJ2-7, so the J assignment may be wrong. CDR1 and CDR2 (germline): SGDLS, YYNGEE. This CDR3 comprises 16 residues. The CDR3 protein is CASSVDPGSVSHEQYF. In nucleotides, the CDR3 is TGTGCCAGCAGCGTAGACCCCGGGAGCGTTTCACACGAGCAGTACTTC.

This clonotype occurred a few times. The chain is built from TRBV28 and TRBJ2-3; TRBD2 might be the D (5 bases). This CDR3 comprises 15 residues. The V gene's germline CDR1 is MDHEN and CDR2 SYDVKM. V was pared by 3 bases and J by 3 bases, with 13 bases between. The CDR3 DNA reads TGTGCCAGCAGTTTGGATCTAGCAGCTACAGATACGCAGTATTTT. Encoded protein: CASSLDLAATDTQYF.

The chain combines TRBV11-2 with TRBJ1-2; D not resolved. Germline V gene data show CDR1 as SGHAT and CDR2 as FQNNGV. Trimming stripped 4 bases from V and 4 bases from J, with 13 bases between. The CDR3 runs to 14 residues. The CDR3 nucleotides read TGTGCCAGCAGCTCCGGGAGGGCTGGCTATGGCTACACCTTC. It is translated as CASSSGRAGYGYTF.

This clonotype was counted between two and nine times. The chain combines TRBV15 with TRBJ2-3, with D tentatively TRBD2 (6 bases). CDR3 length: 15 amino acids. The germline CDR1 and CDR2 sequences are LNHNV and YYDKDF (reference sequence). The V end was cut by 0 bases, the J end by 2 bases, with 9 bases between. CDR3 sequence reads: CATSRDRTNTDTQYF. CDR3 nucleotides: TGTGCCACCAGCAGAGATCGGACTAACACAGATACGCAGTATTTT.

On this clonotype: The junction departs from germline at one end; a sequencing error may be responsible. The chain carries TRBV9 and TRBJ1-3, with D perhaps matching TRBD1 (6 bases). Germline V gives CDR1 SGDLS, CDR2 YYNGEE. The CDR3 extends over 17 amino acids. CDR3 bases: TGTGCCAGCAGCGTAGTAGGGGGAACAGGTGCTGGAAACATCATATATTTT. This codes for CASSVVGGTGAGNIIYF.

The genes are TRBV28 and TRBJ2-5; D is possibly TRBD1 or TRBD2 (5 bases each). The CDR3 consists of 14 residues. Germline lookup yields CDR1 MDHEN and CDR2 SYDVKM. V lost 5 bases to trimming and J lost 1 base, with 11 bases between them. The CDR3 region is CASSEVGPQETQYF. The CDR3 nucleotides are TGTGCCAGCAGTGAAGTGGGACCCCAAGAGACCCAGTACTTC.

This clonotype was seen repeatedly, ten times or more. The chain recombines TRBV4-1 with TRBJ2-1; TRBD1 agrees at 8 bases. The CDR3 length is 18 residues. Germline lookup yields CDR1 MGHRA and CDR2 YSYEKL. Trimming removed 7 bases from V and 5 bases from J; junction bases left unmatched: 19. The CDR3 region has the DNA TGCGCCAGCACCCCAATGGACAGGGTTACACTAGCCCACAATGAGCAGTTCTTC. It specifies CASTPMDRVTLAHNEQFF.

The DNA of the CDR3 is TGTGCCAGCAGCCCCGAGGTCTGGGGCTACGAGCAGTACTTC. Translated: CASSPEVWGYEQYF. The V and J genes are TRBV13 and TRBJ2-7; D not resolved. Germline CDR1 PRHDT, CDR2 FYEKMQ (reference sequence). CDR3 length: 14 amino acids. Trimming removed 5 bases at V and 3 bases at J, with 14 bases between.

On this clonotype itself: Its ends do not fully match the called genes, so a read error is possible. V usage is TRBV6-1 and J usage is TRBJ1-2; maybe TRBD1 (5 bases). The CDR3 contains 15 residues. From germline, CDR1 is MNHNS and CDR2 SASEGT. The CDR3: CASSETTGTARGYSF. The CDR3 DNA follows: TGTGCCAGCAGTGAAACAACCGGGACGGCAAGGGGCTACTCCTTC.

J is TRBJ2-1 and V is TRBV7-2; 9 bases are shared with TRBD1. The CDR3 is made up of 15 amino acids. After removal of 1 base from V and 5 bases from J, the junction contained 3 bases not matched to a gene. Germline assignment: CDR1 SGHTA and CDR2 FQGNSA. The CDR3 bases are TGTGCCAGCAGCTTAGTGAGGACAGGGGACAATGAGCAGTTCTTC. Translated: CASSLVRTGDNEQFF.

The chain recombines TRBV20-1 with TRBJ1-1; D may be TRBD1 (6 bases). Germline V gene lookup returns CDR1 DFQATT and CDR2 SNEGSKA (reference sequence). CDR3 length: 14 residues. V was clipped by 4 bases and J by 5 bases, with 17 bases between them. The CDR3 DNA sequence: TGCAGTGCTATTAGGATAGGGGGATTAACTGAAGCTTTCTTT. This codes for CSAIRIGGLTEAFF.

The chain uses TRBV20-1 and TRBJ2-5, with 9 positions matching TRBD2. Germline values: CDR1 DFQATT, CDR2 SNEGSKA (reference sequence). With 0 bases clipped from V and 5 bases from J, the junction kept 10 bases outside the gene matches. The CDR3 runs 16 residues. The CDR3 reads CSAREGIAGDSETQYF. CDR3 nucleotide sequence: TGCAGTGCTAGAGAGGGAATAGCGGGAGACAGTGAGACCCAGTACTTC.

This clonotype came up many times. This chain links TRBV4-3 with TRBJ2-7; TRBD1 aligns across 7 bases. V gave up 0 bases and J gave up 5 bases; unmatched junction bases: 7. CDR3 length: 15 amino acids. Per the germline V gene, CDR1 is LGHNA and CDR2 is YSLEER. CDR3 DNA: TGCGCCAGCAGCCAAGATCCTGGACAGGCCAACGAGCAGTACTTC. Translating gives CASSQDPGQANEQYF.

The chain combines TRBV6-6 with TRBJ1-5; D is possibly TRBD1 (5 bases). This CDR3 contains 14 residues. Germline assignment: CDR1 MNHNY and CDR2 SVGAGI (reference sequence). The ends were cut back, 4 bases at V and 2 bases at J, with 9 bases in the middle. The CDR3 coding sequence is TGTGCCAGCAGTTCCTCACAGGGCAATCAGCCCCAGCATTTT. Its translation is CASSSSQGNQPQHF.

This clonotype was counted only a few times. The chain joins TRBV20-1 to TRBJ2-3, with 8 positions matching TRBD1. This CDR3 comprises 12 residues. CDR1 DFQATT and CDR2 SNEGSKA come from the germline V gene (reference sequence). The CDR3 protein is CSGQGARDTQYF. CDR3 bases: TGCAGCGGACAGGGTGCTCGAGATACGCAGTATTTT.

Details on this clonotype: This sequence may be a read error, since a much larger clone differs from it by one base. J is TRBJ2-5 and V is TRBV7-2; TRBD1 or TRBD2 may be the D gene (5 bases each). V lost 4 bases and J lost 11, with 14 bases in between. CDR1 is SGHTA and CDR2 is FQGNSA in the germline V gene. The CDR3 is 12 residues long. The CDR3, as DNA: TGTGCCAGCAGCTGCCTCCAGGGAGAGCAGTACTTC. As protein: CASSCLQGEQYF.

This clonotype was detected a few times. The rearrangement links TRBV27 to TRBJ1-6, with no clear D. CDR3 length equals 15 residues. V gave up 0 bases and J gave up 7 bases, with 10 bases separating them. Germline CDR1 and CDR2: MNHEY and SMNVEV (reference sequence). The CDR3: CASSLSWEHNSPLHF. CDR3 nucleotides: TGTGCCAGCAGTTTATCATGGGAACACAATTCACCCCTCCACTTT.

The rearrangement links TRBV12-3 or TRBV12-4 to TRBJ2-1; 8 bases line up with TRBD2. V shed 2 bases, J shed 5 bases, and the junction held 8 bases outside the gene matches. The CDR3 is 16 residues long. Here the CDR3 reads CASSLLSGGSHNEQFF. The CDR3 DNA reads TGTGCCAGCAGTTTACTCAGCGGGGGTTCTCACAATGAGCAGTTCTTC.